This T cell receptor beta chain comes out of a study of blood T cell repertoires in COVID-19. Germline V lookup: CDR1 SGHTA, CDR2 FQGNSA. V dropped 5 bases and J dropped 4 bases, with 15 bases sitting between them. CDR3 length: 15 amino acids. This table comes from immunoSEQ multiplex PCR, and its TCRdb copy is limited to in-frame clones, with some not included. The profile shows about 80,000 clones, about 83% of them singletons. The source material was peripheral blood. The TCR originated in a man aged 45 to 65 with acute or convalescent COVID-19. The V call is TRBV7-2, the J call TRBJ2-1, with a possible D match to TRBD1 (7 bases). The CDR3, as DNA: TGTGCCAGCAGCCCCGACAGGGACTCATACAATGAGCAGTTCTTC. It is translated as CASSPDRDSYNEQFF.